The present entry profiles one T cell receptor (beta chain) with its context. This entry comes from a study of blood T cell repertoires in COVID-19. Looked up from germline, CDR1 is MNHEY and CDR2 is SMNVEV (reference sequence). This CDR3 is 12 amino acids long. V was pared by 5 bases and J by 8 bases, with 7 bases between. Assay used: immunoSEQ multiplex PCR; TCRdb lists only in-frame clones, some missing. Among some 180,000 clones listed, about nine tenths were seen once. The chain combines TRBV27 with TRBJ1-6; no firm D call. This receptor was obtained from a man aged 18 to 29 with COVID-19, enrolled during active disease. The source material was peripheral blood. This CDR3 reads CASSLADSPLHF. In nucleotides, the CDR3 is TGTGCCAGCAGTCTCGCGGATTCACCCCTCCACTTT.